The 30 T cell receptor beta chains below all came from one sample that was sequenced in a study of CD8+ T cells in alopecia areata. cDNA serving as the sequencing template came from extracted, reverse transcribed RNA. The method was immunoSEQ multiplex PCR; TCRdb's version includes in-frame clones alone and lacks a portion of them. The sample yields 150,000 to 200,000 clones, roughly 62% seen once. The treatment is: oral pan-JAK inhibitor, 5-10 mg twice daily. The specimen was CD8+ T cells sorted from blood, collected at week 24, from a patient treated with tofacitinib. The receptors shown here come from a human donor with alopecia areata.

This chain links TRBV2 with TRBJ1-1; no reliable D call. The CDR3 contains 15 residues. CDR1 and CDR2 (germline): SNHLY, FYNNEI. V was shortened by 2 bases and J by 0 bases, with 10 bases between the two germline ends. CDR3 DNA: TGTGCCAGCAGTGAAATACGGCTGATGAACACTGAAGCTTTCTTT. Its translation is CASSEIRLMNTEAFF.

This clone has only a few counts. The chain joins TRBV29-1 to TRBJ2-7, with TRBD1 matching over 8 bases. The V gene end was trimmed by 5 bases and the J gene end by 4 bases; junction bases not matched to a gene: 4. This CDR3 contains 12 residues. The germline gives CDR1 SQVTM, CDR2 ANQGSEA. The CDR3 loop is CSVRDRNYEQYF. The CDR3 DNA reads TGCAGCGTTCGGGACAGGAATTACGAGCAGTACTTC.

The chain couples TRBV30 to TRBJ2-5; D is unclear. Trimming left V 4 bases short and J 5 bases short, with 11 bases between. Per germline, CDR1 GTSNPN and CDR2 SVGIG (reference sequence). The CDR3 loop spans 12 amino acids. The CDR3 sequence: CAWKHLRETQYF. In DNA form, the CDR3 reads TGTGCCTGGAAACATCTGAGGGAGACCCAGTACTTC.

The chain employs TRBV6-5 and TRBJ1-4; tentative D call: TRBD1 (6 bases). Germline V gene sequence: CDR1 MNHEY, CDR2 SVGAGI. This CDR3 is 16 amino acids long. With 2 bases removed from V and 3 bases from J, the gap between germline ends came to 13 bases. CDR3 in DNA: TGTGCCAGCAGTTACGGGTCAACAGGGCCTAATGAAAAACTGTTTTTT. It encodes CASSYGSTGPNEKLFF.

This clone came up a few times. The chain employs TRBV19 and TRBJ1-1, with TRBD1 matching over 7 bases. There are 13 residues in the CDR3. CDR1 LNHDA and CDR2 SQIVND come from the germline V gene (reference sequence). V lost 2 bases and J lost 4; bases outside the gene matches: 1. DNA of the CDR3: TGTGCCAGTAGTATAACAGGGGCCACTGAAGCTTTCTTT. Its protein is CASSITGATEAFF.

The chain is built from TRBV15 and TRBJ2-1; TRBD1 might be the D (5 bases). Germline assignment: CDR1 LNHNV and CDR2 YYDKDF (reference sequence). The CDR3 spans 16 residues. Deletions cut 1 base from V and 5 bases from J, with 15 bases between. CDR3 sequence: CATSRGEGAKDNEQFF. Written as DNA, the CDR3 is TGTGCCACCAGCAGAGGAGAAGGGGCCAAGGACAATGAGCAGTTCTTC.

This clone was observed once. The CDR3 region is CASSLARGYEKLFF. The CDR3 DNA sequence: TGTGCCAGCAGCTTAGCGAGGGGTTATGAAAAACTGTTTTTT. The chain links TRBV7-9 to TRBJ1-4; tentatively, D is TRBD1 (5 bases). The germline CDR1 and CDR2 sequences are SEHNR and FQNEAQ (reference sequence). Between the trimmed V and J ends, which lost 0 bases and 6 bases, there was a span of 8 bases. The length of the CDR3 is 14 residues.

V and J are TRBV19 and TRBJ2-3; weak D call: TRBD2 (5 bases). V was pared by 5 bases and J by 1 base, with 10 bases between. CDR1 is LNHDA and CDR2 is SQIVND in the germline V gene (reference sequence). The length of the CDR3 is 14 residues. The CDR3 DNA follows: TGTGCCAGTAGTGGACTGGGAGGCACAGATACGCAGTATTTT. As protein: CASSGLGGTDTQYF.

V and J are TRBV5-6 and TRBJ1-3; 7 bases align to TRBD1. The CDR3 length is 14 residues. CDR1 and CDR2 from the germline V gene are SGHDT and YYEEEE. Losses at the gene ends were 7 bases for V and 2 bases for J; bases not matched to a gene: 6. The CDR3 bases are TGTGCCAGCGAGACAGGGAGGCCTGGAAACACCATATATTTT. It specifies CASETGRPGNTIYF.

This clone was seen a handful of times. The J gene is TRBJ2-7, the V gene TRBV7-8, with D possibly being TRBD1 (6 bases). Trimming shortened V by 5 bases and J by 3 bases, and 20 bases separated the two germline ends. The CDR3 runs to 16 residues. Germline V gene lookup returns CDR1 SGHVS and CDR2 FQNEAQ. CDR3 in DNA: TGTGCCAGCAGCCTCACAGGTTTTGGGACAAACTACGAGCAGTACTTC. Its translation is CASSLTGFGTNYEQYF.

The genes are TRBV11-1 and TRBJ1-5; TRBD1 might be the D (5 bases). The germline V and J ends were trimmed by 1 base and 6 bases, with 7 bases remaining between them. Germline loops: CDR1 SGHAT, CDR2 FQDESV (reference sequence). The CDR3 covers 13 residues. CDR3 region: CASSLEGSQPQHF. In nucleotides, the CDR3 is TGTGCCAGCAGCTTAGAGGGGAGTCAGCCCCAGCATTTT.

The rearrangement uses TRBV29-1 and TRBJ2-2; possible D gene TRBD1, 5 bases. Germline values: CDR1 SQVTM, CDR2 ANQGSEA. This CDR3 spans 13 amino acids. Trimming took 6 bases from V and 4 from J, leaving 12 bases between them. CDR3 sequence: CSVADIRTGELFF. The CDR3 DNA reads TGCAGCGTGGCGGACATACGCACCGGGGAGCTGTTTTTT.

This rearrangement joins TRBV5-1 to TRBJ2-2, with D perhaps being TRBD1 or TRBD2 (5 bases each). The CDR3 contains 16 residues. The germline V gene has CDR1 SGHRS and CDR2 YFSETQ. V lost 1 base to trimming and J lost 4 bases, with 14 bases between them. CDR3 in amino acids: CASSLLGRSGTGELFF. The CDR3 coding sequence is TGCGCCAGCAGCTTGTTGGGACGGAGCGGCACCGGGGAGCTGTTTTTT.

This clone turned up a few times. The chain combines TRBV6-5 with TRBJ2-5; perhaps TRBD2 as D (6 bases). The CDR3 sequence is 14 residues long. Germline values: CDR1 MNHEY, CDR2 SVGAGI. The V gene lost 5 bases and the J gene lost 4 bases, with 14 bases spanning the gap. CDR3 sequence (DNA): TGTGCCAGCAGTAACGGGGGATGGGGAGAGACCCAGTACTTC. Translating it yields CASSNGGWGETQYF.

This clone was detected only once. This chain links TRBV27 with TRBJ1-3; D uncertain. This CDR3 is 14 amino acids long. The germline V gene encodes CDR1 MNHEY and CDR2 SMNVEV (reference sequence). Trimming pared 8 bases from V and 0 bases from J, leaving 11 bases between. The CDR3 loop is CASGAGSSGNTIYF. CDR3 DNA sequence: TGTGCCAGCGGCGCGGGGAGCTCTGGAAACACCATATATTTT.

The rearrangement links TRBV29-1 to TRBJ2-1; D is unclear. Germline assignment: CDR1 SQVTM and CDR2 ANQGSEA. Trimming stripped 2 bases from V and 3 bases from J, with 14 bases between. The CDR3 has 15 residues. The CDR3 nucleotides read TGCAGCGTTGAAAATCCGTGGCGGTACTACAATGAGCAGTTCTTC. Translated: CSVENPWRYYNEQFF.

V usage is TRBV20-1 and J usage is TRBJ1-1; D possibly corresponds to TRBD1 (5 bases). The CDR3 is 11 residues long. The V gene's germline CDR1 is DFQATT and CDR2 SNEGSKA (reference sequence). V was shortened by 4 bases and J by 10 bases, with 13 bases between the two germline ends. This chain's CDR3 is CSANARASAFF. As DNA, the CDR3 is TGCAGTGCTAATGCCAGGGCTTCAGCTTTCTTT.

The rearrangement uses TRBV29-1 and TRBJ1-1; D is undetermined. The CDR3 sequence is 14 residues long. CDR1 is SQVTM, CDR2 ANQGSEA, per germline. V was shortened by 7 bases and J by 0 bases, with 15 bases between the two germline ends. Here the CDR3 reads CSALLLGMNTEAFF. In nucleotides, the CDR3 is TGCAGCGCCCTCTTGTTGGGAATGAACACTGAAGCTTTCTTT.

V gene TRBV20-1 combines with J gene TRBJ2-2; D unclear. The CDR3 extends over 11 amino acids. Trimming stripped 2 bases from V and 7 bases from J, with 5 bases between. Germline values: CDR1 DFQATT, CDR2 SNEGSKA (reference sequence). CDR3 amino acids: CSARLFGELFF. CDR3 sequence (DNA): TGCAGTGCTAGATTGTTCGGGGAGCTGTTTTTT.

In nucleotides, the CDR3 is TGCAGCGGGACAGGGTCCGGCGAGCAGTACTTC. It specifies CSGTGSGEQYF. The chain has TRBV29-1 and TRBJ2-7; 8 nucleotides line up with TRBD1. With 7 bases clipped from V and 6 bases from J, the junction kept 5 bases outside the gene matches. The CDR3 runs 11 residues. Germline V gives CDR1 SQVTM, CDR2 ANQGSEA.

This clone occurred a few times. The chain uses TRBV7-9 and TRBJ2-7, with D unresolved. CDR3 length: 12 amino acids. Germline CDR1 reads SEHNR; CDR2 reads FQNEAQ (reference sequence). V dropped 5 bases and J dropped 7 bases, with 12 bases sitting between them. As DNA, the CDR3 is TGTGCCAGCAGCCTGGACCGCGCGGAGCAGTACTTC. Protein: CASSLDRAEQYF. Combining the CDR3 with reference TRBV7-9 and TRBJ2-7 gives the whole variable domain DTGVSQNPRHKITKRGQNVTFRCDPISEHNRLYWYRQTLGQGPEFLTYFQNEAQLEKSRLLSDRFSAERPKGSFSTLEIQRTEQGDSAMYLCASSLDRAEQYFGPGTRLTVT.

This chain links TRBV5-6 with TRBJ1-1; D gene unclear. Per germline, CDR1 SGHDT and CDR2 YYEEEE. Trimming shortened V by 1 base and J by 5 bases, and 6 bases separated the two germline ends. The length of the CDR3 is 12 residues. CDR3 residues: CASSLSSTEAFF. In DNA form, the CDR3 reads TGTGCCAGCAGCTTGTCGAGTACTGAAGCTTTCTTT.

This clone showed up just a few times. The V gene is TRBV29-1, the J gene TRBJ2-1, with a possible D match to TRBD2 (5 bases). V was pared by 2 bases and J by 9 bases, with 11 bases between. Germline values: CDR1 SQVTM, CDR2 ANQGSEA. The CDR3 length is 12 residues. CDR3: CSVELGRGEQFF. In nucleotides, the CDR3 is TGCAGCGTTGAACTGGGTCGGGGTGAGCAGTTCTTC.

The chain carries TRBV4-2 and TRBJ2-7; D is possibly TRBD1 (5 bases). Germline CDR1 is LGHNA and CDR2 is YNFKEQ. The length of the CDR3 is 16 residues. Trimming took 0 bases from V and 2 from J, leaving 14 bases between them. In nucleotides, the CDR3 is TGTGCCAGCAGCCAAGATCTGGCAGGGCCAACCTACGAGCAGTACTTC. It yields the protein CASSQDLAGPTYEQYF.

The V and J genes are TRBV29-1 and TRBJ2-7; tentative D call: TRBD1 (7 bases). Trimming pared 6 bases from V and 6 bases from J, leaving 12 bases between. Germline CDR1 and CDR2: SQVTM and ANQGSEA. This CDR3 contains 11 residues. CDR3 sequence (DNA): TGCAGCGTGGGGGGACAGACCGAGCAGTACTTC. This translates into CSVGGQTEQYF.

The rearrangement links TRBV6-5 to TRBJ2-5, with 9 bases identical to TRBD1. The DNA matches TRBJ2-7 better at its end, which makes the J call doubtful. This CDR3 region has 15 residues. Per the germline V gene, CDR1 is MNHEY and CDR2 is SVGAGI. Here the CDR3 reads CASSPRTGDWYEQYF. CDR3 DNA: TGTGCCAGCAGTCCCCGGACAGGGGATTGGTACGAGCAGTACTTC.

A few counts support this clone. The chain has TRBV4-1 and TRBJ2-1, with 8 positions matching TRBD1. V lost 0 bases and J lost 5; bases outside the gene matches: 3. This CDR3 comprises 15 residues. The germline V gene encodes CDR1 MGHRA and CDR2 YSYEKL. CDR3 region: CASSQDRDRNNEQFF. For the CDR3, the DNA is TGCGCCAGCAGCCAAGATCGGGACAGGAACAATGAGCAGTTCTTC.

The rearrangement uses TRBV19 and TRBJ1-4, with D uncertain. Germline CDR1 LNHDA, CDR2 SQIVND (reference sequence). Deletions cut 1 base from V and 7 bases from J, with 10 bases between. CDR3 length: 14 amino acids. CDR3 DNA: TGTGCCAGTAGTATAGCGCCAAGGGCTGAAAAACTGTTTTTT. The encoded protein is CASSIAPRAEKLFF.

This chain connects TRBV29-1 to TRBJ2-7; D is perhaps TRBD2 (7 bases). The CDR3 runs to 11 residues. V lost 2 bases, J lost 9 bases, and 11 bases lay in between. Germline V gene lookup returns CDR1 SQVTM and CDR2 ANQGSEA. The CDR3 sequence: CSVERGGWQYF. CDR3 DNA: TGCAGCGTTGAAAGGGGGGGATGGCAGTACTTC.

The chain links TRBV5-1 to TRBJ1-2; 9 bases match TRBD1. With 4 bases clipped from V and 8 bases from J, the junction kept 9 bases outside the gene matches. Germline CDR1 and CDR2: SGHRS and YFSETQ. The CDR3 covers 14 residues. The CDR3 is CASSPGQGMGGYTF. The CDR3 nucleotides read TGCGCCAGCAGCCCCGGACAGGGGATGGGCGGCTACACCTTC.